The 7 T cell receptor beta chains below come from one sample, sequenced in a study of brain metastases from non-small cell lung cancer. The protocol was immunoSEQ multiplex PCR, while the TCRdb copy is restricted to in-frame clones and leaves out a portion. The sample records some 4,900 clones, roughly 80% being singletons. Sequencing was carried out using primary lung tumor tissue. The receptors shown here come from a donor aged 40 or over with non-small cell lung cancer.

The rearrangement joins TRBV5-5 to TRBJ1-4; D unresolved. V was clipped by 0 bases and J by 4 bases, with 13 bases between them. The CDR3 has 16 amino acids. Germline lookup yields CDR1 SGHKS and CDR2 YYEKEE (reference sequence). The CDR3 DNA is TGTGCCAGCAGCTTGGGGCGAAGAGCGGTTAATGAAAAACTGTTTTTT. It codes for CASSLGRRAVNEKLFF.

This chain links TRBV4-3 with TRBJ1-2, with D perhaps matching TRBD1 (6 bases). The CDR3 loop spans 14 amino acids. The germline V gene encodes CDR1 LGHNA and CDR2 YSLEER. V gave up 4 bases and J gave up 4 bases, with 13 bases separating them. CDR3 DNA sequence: TGCGCCAGCAGCCCCAGAGCAGGGGCCTATGGCTACACCTTC. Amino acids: CASSPRAGAYGYTF.

This chain's CDR3 is CASSRLDYEQYF. The CDR3, as DNA: TGTGCCAGCAGCCGTTTGGACTACGAGCAGTACTTC. The chain is built from TRBV7-2 and TRBJ2-7; D is uncertain. The V end was cut by 5 bases, the J end by 3 bases, with 8 bases between. The CDR3 length is 12 residues. Germline V gene lookup returns CDR1 SGHTA and CDR2 FQGNSA.

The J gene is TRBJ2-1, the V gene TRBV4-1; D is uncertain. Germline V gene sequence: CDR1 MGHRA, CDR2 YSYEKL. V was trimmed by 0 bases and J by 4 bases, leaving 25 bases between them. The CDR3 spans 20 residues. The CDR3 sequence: CASSQEQSWGVTFGYNEQFF. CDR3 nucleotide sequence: TGCGCCAGCAGCCAAGAACAGAGTTGGGGTGTCACATTCGGTTACAATGAGCAGTTCTTC.

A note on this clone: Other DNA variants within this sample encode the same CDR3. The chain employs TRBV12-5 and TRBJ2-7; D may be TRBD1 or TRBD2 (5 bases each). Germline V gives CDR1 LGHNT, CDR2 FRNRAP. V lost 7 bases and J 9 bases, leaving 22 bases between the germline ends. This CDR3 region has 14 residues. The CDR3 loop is CASVSGLKRVRQYF. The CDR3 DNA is TGTGCTAGTGTCTCAGGGTTAAAGAGGGTAAGGCAGTACTTC.

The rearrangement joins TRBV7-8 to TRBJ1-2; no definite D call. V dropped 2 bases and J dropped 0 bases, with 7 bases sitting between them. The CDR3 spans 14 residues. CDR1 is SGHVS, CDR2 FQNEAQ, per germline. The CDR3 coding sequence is TGTGCCAGCAGCTTAAGGGAATCTAACTATGGCTACACCTTC. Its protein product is CASSLRESNYGYTF.

CDR3 in amino acids: CASSGLEQETQYF. The DNA of the CDR3 is TGCGCCAGCAGCGGACTAGAGCAAGAGACCCAGTACTTC. V usage is TRBV5-1 and J usage is TRBJ2-5; TRBD2 matches at 7 bases. Trimming removed 4 bases from V and 2 bases from J; junction bases left unmatched: 2. CDR3 length equals 13 residues. CDR1 and CDR2 (germline): SGHRS, YFSETQ.